Shown below are 13 T cell receptor beta chains from a single sample sequenced in a study of T cell repertoires in cytomegalovirus infection. TCRdb recomputed calls from the reads with MiXCR, one row per CDR3 protein. Here the sample spans about 310,000 distinct CDR3 sequences, 25% being singletons. Their cognate antigens are unknown. The sample was cultured PBMCs, taken from culture after CMV antigen stimulation. These receptors came from a human donor in good health (CMV status not recorded). Some clones in this sample may be carry-over from other donors' samples.

This rearrangement joins TRBV7-2 to TRBJ2-4, with a weak D call TRBD1 (7 bases). The V gene's germline CDR1 is SGHTA and CDR2 FQGNSA. V was trimmed by 5 bases and J by 6 bases, leaving 20 bases between them. This CDR3 contains 16 residues. This CDR3 is CASSNRGGVSVNIQYF. Here the CDR3 DNA reads TGTGCCAGCAGCAACAGGGGAGGAGTTTCAGTAAACATTCAGTACTTC.

This clonotype was picked up a small number of times. The genes are TRBV7-8 and TRBJ2-7; 13 nucleotides line up with TRBD2. The CDR3 has 17 amino acids. Germline V gene lookup returns CDR1 SGHVS and CDR2 FQNEAQ. J was trimmed by 0 bases and V by 3 bases; bases with no gene match: 5. The CDR3 reads CASSFPGLAGYSYEQYF. As DNA, the CDR3 is TGTGCCAGCAGCTTCCCGGGACTAGCGGGGTACTCCTACGAGCAGTACTTC. The full variable domain, completed using reference TRBV7-8 and TRBJ2-7, is GAGVSQSPRYKVAKRGQDVALRCDPISGHVSLFWYQQALGQGPEFLTYFQNEAQLDKSGLPSDRFFAERPEGSVSTLKIQRTQQEDSAVYLCASSFPGLAGYSYEQYFGPGTRLTVT.

This chain connects TRBV10-3 to TRBJ2-3; TRBD2 agrees at 10 bases. This CDR3 is built from 17 residues. The germline CDR1 and CDR2 sequences are ENHRY and SYGVKD. The junction had 17 bases not matched to a gene; V was cut back by 10 bases and J by 4 bases. The CDR3 nucleotides are TGTGCCACAACACCCGGGTGGCTAGCGGGAGCCGCAGATACGCAGTATTTT. Amino acid sequence: CATTPGWLAGAADTQYF.

The chain couples TRBV28 to TRBJ2-3; 9 positions agree with TRBD2. The CDR3 consists of 16 residues. V lost 3 bases and J lost 2; bases outside the gene matches: 6. From germline, CDR1 is MDHEN and CDR2 SYDVKM. CDR3 nucleotides: TGTGCCAGCAGTTTCGTCCTAGCGGGATCCACAGATACGCAGTATTTT. It yields the protein CASSFVLAGSTDTQYF. Drawing the rest from reference TRBV28 and TRBJ2-3, the complete variable domain is DVKVTQSSRYLVKRTGEKVFLECVQDMDHENMFWYRQDPGLGLRLIYFSYDVKMKEKGDIPEGYSVSREKKERFSLILESASTNQTSMYLCASSFVLAGSTDTQYFGPGTRLTVL.

This clonotype was recorded many times. The chain links TRBV7-2 to TRBJ2-7; D remains unclear. The CDR3 is 13 amino acids. CDR1 and CDR2 (germline): SGHTA, FQGNSA. The V gene lost 2 bases and the J gene lost 5 bases, with 10 bases spanning the gap. CDR3 DNA: TGTGCCAGCAGCTTACTTGGAATCGACGAGCAGTACTTC. Translating it yields CASSLLGIDEQYF.

This clonotype was counted between two and nine times. The rearrangement uses TRBV20-1 and TRBJ1-6; 7 bases map to TRBD1. From germline, CDR1 is DFQATT and CDR2 SNEGSKA (reference sequence). After removal of 2 bases from V and 7 bases from J, the junction contained 5 bases not matched to a gene. The CDR3 loop spans 14 amino acids. The CDR3 spells CSARRQGLNSPLHF. The CDR3 DNA sequence: TGCAGTGCTAGAAGACAGGGACTAAATTCACCCCTCCACTTT.

The chain joins TRBV27 to TRBJ2-5; D may be TRBD1 or TRBD2 (5 bases each). Germline V CDR1 and CDR2: MNHEY, SMNVEV (reference sequence). CDR3 length: 12 residues. V was trimmed by 5 bases and J by 5 bases, leaving 9 bases between them. CDR3 bases: TGTGCCAGCAGTAGAGGGGCGGAGACCCAGTACTTC. This gives the protein CASSRGAETQYF.

The table lists this clonotype with a few counts. Here the CDR3 DNA reads TGTGCCAGCAGCACTACCTCCTACGAGCAGTACGTC. Protein sequence: CASSTTSYEQYV. V gene TRBV6-2 or TRBV6-3 combines with J gene TRBJ2-7; D not certain. V was cut by 6 bases and J by 0 bases, with 6 bases left in between. Germline V gene sequence: CDR1 MNHEY, CDR2 SVGEGT. CDR3 length: 12 residues.

This chain uses TRBV19 with TRBJ1-1; D ambiguous. Trimming took 1 base from V and 1 from J, leaving 4 bases between them. Per germline, CDR1 LNHDA and CDR2 SQIVND (reference sequence). This CDR3 has 13 residues. This CDR3 is CASSIGENTEAFF. For the CDR3, the DNA is TGTGCCAGTAGTATAGGGGAGAACACTGAAGCTTTCTTT.

J is TRBJ2-7 and V is TRBV7-2; possibly TRBD2 for D (6 bases). The CDR3 totals 13 residues. Germline CDR1 SGHTA, CDR2 FQGNSA. The ends were cut back, 1 base at V and 7 bases at J, with 11 bases in the middle. The CDR3 DNA is TGTGCCAGCAGCTTAGTACTAGCAGGGGAGCAGTACTTC. Translated: CASSLVLAGEQYF.

At least ten counts were recorded for this clonotype. The gene calls are TRBV7-2 and TRBJ2-1; D might be TRBD2 (7 bases). CDR3 size: 17 residues. Per the germline V gene, CDR1 is SGHTA and CDR2 is FQGNSA. Trimming shortened V by 5 bases and J by 7 bases, and 24 bases separated the two germline ends. The CDR3 reads CASSNNPGLGGKNEQFF. DNA of the CDR3: TGTGCCAGCAGCAACAACCCCGGACTAGGGGGAAAAAATGAGCAGTTCTTC.

Only one count was recorded for this clonotype. The chain has TRBV24-1 and TRBJ2-1; D uncertain. The CDR3 consists of 15 residues. The V and J ends lost 0 bases and 9 bases respectively, with 14 bases between them. Germline CDR1 is KGHDR and CDR2 is SFDVKD. The CDR3 loop reads CATSDLHPARAEQFF. CDR3 coding DNA: TGTGCCACCAGTGATTTGCACCCCGCCCGGGCTGAGCAGTTCTTC.

The chain links TRBV7-2 to TRBJ2-4; no clear D. Germline-derived CDR1 and CDR2 are SGHTA and FQGNSA. The CDR3 runs to 15 residues. The V end was cut by 1 base, the J end by 6 bases, with 13 bases between. CDR3 bases: TGTGCCAGCAGCTTAGATTGGAGTCCCGGAAACATTCAGTACTTC. Translated: CASSLDWSPGNIQYF.